This T cell receptor (beta chain) is from a study of STAT5B mutations in CD4+ large granular lymphocyte leukemia (dated by TCRdb to the early 2020s). Context from the whole study: Among the healthy controls, the CDR3 'QG' motif was associated with a particular HLA allele. The TCRbeta repertoires of CD4+ T-cell large granular lymphocyte leukemia patients were compared with the TCRbeta repertoires of healthy blood donors. Flow cytometry performed on FACSCanto II or FACSVerse showed that the purified fractions had more than 95% purity among lymphocytes. The paper's findings and limits, for the study overall: Main leukemic clonotypes were private to each patient, although about 25% appeared at low frequency in other patients' non-leukemic repertoires. Enrichment of TRBV06-family usage was observed among the top patient clones (8/27) relative to healthy controls (2/35). Compared with healthy CD4+ repertoires, CD4-sorted patient repertoires appeared more clonal, and this difference remained even after the putative leukemic clones were removed. The data were not HLA-matched, and the relatively small sample size could explain the higher clonality seen in CD4+ compared with CD8+ T-LGLL.

For this clone: Its antigen remains unidentified. The input lacks base qualities; no much larger clone sits a single base away.

TCRbeta rearrangements were sequenced from genomic DNA using the immunoSEQ assay at survey resolution. The paper's data handling went like this. In the TCR sequencing data, the smallest productive clonotype frequency that could be detected was 2.59 x 10-5. Analyses included only productive TCRbeta rearrangements, meaning complete and in-frame sequences. Clonality for each sample was calculated as Simpson clonality in the immunoSEQ Analyzer version 3.0. Clones were categorized by frequency as very rare, small, medium, large (1-20%) or hyperexpanded (>20%). OLGA 1.2.3 estimated generation probabilities, VDJtools produced V-gene circos plots, VDJdb was queried for specificities, and GLIPH identified CDR3 motifs. TCRdb took this table from immuneACCESS and kept in-frame rearrangements with V and J called. Such tables lack part of the clones; where checked against another copy, unresolved V genes explain under half of the gap, and the rest is unexplained. V and J calls and clone size follow that table, whereas D and trimming were derived from the DNA. This sample lists approximately 32,000 clones; 69% were detected once. The leading ten clones occupy 2.5% to 3% of the sample.

The healthy control group was made up of a few dozen blood donors, and the Finnish Red Cross blood service supplied their buffy coats. All TCR-sequenced material derived from peripheral blood: patient blood samples and healthy donor buffy coats. Peripheral blood mononuclear cells were isolated by Ficoll-Hypaque gradient centrifugation. CD4+ cells were purified magnetically from the buffy coats of healthy controls. The Gentra Puregene Cell and Tissue kit was used for genomic DNA extraction, and quantification was performed on a Qubit 2.0 fluorometer. The CDR3 sequence holds 16 residues, the cysteine and phenylalanine included. The retained sequence is limited to the CDR3, 48 bases, with the frame set at the first base. Based on the germline V gene, the CDR1 and CDR2 sequences are ENHRY and SYGVKD. V is shortened by 2 bases, J by 4 bases, and the region joining them spans 17 bases.

The chain is encoded by TRBV10-3 joined to TRBJ1-2; there is no confident call for the D gene. Sequencing was done on a sample of CD4+ T cells from blood buffy coats. This clonotype was obtained from a human donor in good health. The DNA sequence is given as TGTGCCATCAGTGAGCTCGAGTTTGGGAGCTCCTATGGCTACACCTTC. It codes for CAISELEFGSSYGYTF.